Listed below are T cell receptor beta chains from one sample, sequenced in a study of monozygotic twins with inflammatory bowel disease. One entry per CDR3 protein, without DNA, is what TCRdb gives after re-calling the 5' RACE reads. This repertoire includes fewer than 550,000 distinct CDR3 sequences. The sample consisted of blood. The source of these receptors is a human donor with ulcerative colitis or Crohn's disease, or a healthy co-twin of an affected twin (not recorded which). The CDR3 runs from the conserved cysteine through the conserved F or W.

TRBJ1-4,TRBV28,CASSPHASGDEKLFF
TRBJ1-1,TRBV6-2/TRBV6-3,CASRDPETGAFF
TRBJ1-2,TRBV20-1,CSARERPNYGYTF
TRBJ1-1,TRBV6-6,CASSYLGQGTEAFF
TRBJ2-7,TRBV4-3,CASSQDQGGTYEQYF
TRBJ2-5,TRBV7-2,CASSFGRAVQETQYF
TRBJ1-3,TRBV24-1,CATSDLRGDTIYF
TRBJ1-1,TRBV5-1,CASSFIEGGTEAFF
TRBJ2-5,TRBV29-1,CSVGLSKNQETQYF
TRBJ2-7,TRBV10-2,CASNSGGSSYEQYF
TRBJ2-1,TRBV6-5,CASSFTGGHYYNEQFF
TRBJ1-4,TRBV5-1,CASREQLHEKLFF
TRBJ2-7,TRBV6-1,CASDTRDGTYEQYF
TRBJ2-7,TRBV5-4,CASSSGLAGEGYEQYF
TRBJ2-3,TRBV4-3,CASSQEGSTDTQYF
TRBJ2-1,TRBV27,CASSLGSSGGYNEQFF
TRBJ2-1,TRBV5-1,CASRPGTSGTGNEQFF
TRBJ2-2,TRBV5-5,CASSLDIHTGELFF
TRBJ2-3,TRBV7-9,CASSSLLGQGSTDTQYF
TRBJ2-1,TRBV20-1,CSANRVHNEQFF
TRBJ2-1,TRBV20-1,CSARAPGRRSYNEQFF
TRBJ1-6,TRBV7-6,CASSQNPGTGNSPLHF
TRBJ2-3,TRBV7-9,CASSPTGAEDTQYF
TRBJ2-5,TRBV12-3/TRBV12-4,CASSLILGETQYF
TRBJ2-3,TRBV7-2,CASSLGGGVDTQYF
TRBJ1-2,TRBV5-1,CASSLAAENYGYTF
TRBJ2-7,TRBV20-1,CSASLSYEQYF
TRBJ2-5,TRBV18,CASSLYKETQYF
TRBJ2-2,TRBV20-1,CSARDGVANTGELFF
TRBJ1-1,TRBV6-2/TRBV6-3,CASSYSVPQGALNTEAFF
TRBJ2-7,TRBV20-1,CRAGTGLGEQYF
TRBJ1-2,TRBV5-1,CASSLEDRGQPYGYTF
TRBJ1-2,TRBV15,CATSAGDRGRRDGYTF
TRBJ2-1,TRBV20-1,CSARESPYNEQLF
TRBJ2-6,TRBV5-4,CASSLAGRPSGANVLTF
TRBJ1-2,TRBV30,CAWRNGGLFTF
TRBJ2-3,TRBV4-1,CASSQAHWDTQYF
TRBJ1-1,TRBV5-5,CASSRAWGNPEAFF
TRBJ2-5,TRBV29-1,CSVERGRAGETQYF
TRBJ2-1,TRBV4-3,CASSLRTSGNNEQFF
TRBJ2-1,TRBV5-1,CASSTSGTDYNEQFF
TRBJ1-1,TRBV7-9,CASSSGTGDTEAFF
TRBJ1-2,TRBV7-8,CASGAIQGPYGYTF
TRBJ2-2,TRBV12-3/TRBV12-4,CASSLGLVDETGELFF
TRBJ1-5,TRBV3-1,CASSQGQVSNQPQHF
TRBJ2-3,TRBV18,CASSPPSTGGWEDTQYF
TRBJ2-7,TRBV18,CASSTGTVYSYEQYF
TRBJ1-2,TRBV20-1,CSVGGNYGYTF
TRBJ2-2,TRBV7-9,CASSPLSGELFF
TRBJ1-1,TRBV29-1,CSVDRENTEAFF
TRBJ1-1,TRBV19,CASSATGVNTEAFF
TRBJ2-3,TRBV6-2/TRBV6-3,CASRPLGLAGWAPTDTQYF
TRBJ1-1,TRBV5-6,CASSLWHRGRTEAFF
TRBJ1-1,TRBV6-5,CASSPGPREAFF
TRBJ1-1,TRBV14,CASSREVAEAFF